The rows below give T cell receptor beta chains drawn from one sample of a study of cytomegalovirus exposure and HLA in healthy donors. Sequencing was performed with immunoSEQ multiplex PCR; in TCRdb, only in-frame clones are kept and a portion is missing. The sample lists about 150,000 clones; 76% were seen once. Sequenced material: PBMCs. These receptors originate from a man between 35 and 55 years old in good health and CMV-seronegative. Both conserved end residues are part of each CDR3. Fields, in order: V gene, clone size, D gene, J gene, CDR3 DNA, CDR3 protein. D genes are given only for firm matches. Not every row has a clone size; where given, it reads once, few, many or a size class.

TRBV6-1	-	TRBD1	TRBJ1-2	TGTGCCAGCAGCGGGACAGGGGTTGGAGGCTACACCTTC	CASSGTGVGGYTF
TRBV6-6	once	TRBD2	TRBJ2-7	TGTGCCAGCACCTTTACCGGGACTACCTACGAGCAGTACTTC	CASTFTGTTYEQYF
TRBV6-6	once	-	TRBJ1-3	TGTGCCAGCAGCCCACGACTCCTAGGGGACACCATATATTTT	CASSPRLLGDTIYF
TRBV4-1	few	TRBD2	TRBJ2-1	TGCGCCAGCAGGCGGACTAGCGGGGTCTACAATGAGCAGTTCTTC	CASRRTSGVYNEQFF
TRBV5-1	-	TRBD2	TRBJ2-3	TGCGCCAGCAGCCCGGAAGCGGGAGGCCAAGGAGATACGCAGTATTTT	CASSPEAGGQGDTQYF
TRBV9	-	TRBD2	TRBJ2-7	TGTGCCAGCAGCGTAGGACTAGCGGGGGAGTACGAGCAGTACTTC	CASSVGLAGEYEQYF
TRBV7-3	-	TRBD2	TRBJ2-7	TGTGCCAGCAGCTTAGGAGCGGGGGCGAGCTCCTACGAGCAGTACTTC	CASSLGAGASSYEQYF
TRBV7-9	few	TRBD2	TRBJ2-1	TGTGCCAGCAGCTCCACATTAGGACTAGCGGGAGGTGAGCAGTTCTTC	CASSSTLGLAGGEQFF
TRBV29-1	few	TRBD1	TRBJ1-4	TGCAGCGTTGAAGGGGACAGACATAATGAAAAACTGTTTTTT	CSVEGDRHNEKLFF
TRBV27	once	TRBD2	TRBJ2-2	TGTGCCAGCAGGGGACTAGCTAACACCGGGGAGCTGTTTTTT	CASRGLANTGELFF
TRBV30	-	-	TRBJ2-7	TGTGCCTGGAGGGGGGACACAACCTACGAGCAGTACTTC	CAWRGDTTYEQYF
TRBV5-5	-	-	TRBJ2-7	TGTGCCAGCAGCTTCGGCCAGGGAGGTAGCGAGCAGTACTTC	CASSFGQGGSEQYF
TRBV5-1	-	-	TRBJ2-6	TGCGCCAGCAGCTTGGGAGGAGGATCTGGGGCCAACGTCCTGACTTTC	CASSLGGGSGANVLTF
TRBV28	-	-	TRBJ2-7	TGTGCCAGCACCTCAAGGGGCCAGGGCTTCTACGAGCAGTACTTC	CASTSRGQGFYEQYF
TRBV29-1	-	-	TRBJ2-3	TGCAGCGTTGAAGACTGGGACTCCCAAAGTGGAGTGGCCACAGATACGCAGTATTTT	CSVEDWDSQSGVATDTQYF
TRBV5-6	once	-	TRBJ1-3	TGTGCCAGCAGCTTGACGGCGGCAAACACCATATATTTT	CASSLTAANTIYF
TRBV30	-	-	TRBJ2-2	TGTGCCTGGAGTTATCTGGCTGCGAACACCGGGGAGCTGTTTTTT	CAWSYLAANTGELFF
TRBV19	-	-	TRBJ1-5	TGTGCCAGTAGTATAGACCTTCATCAGCCCCAGCATTTT	CASSIDLHQPQHF
TRBV9	-	-	TRBJ1-1	TGTGCCAGCAGCACCCAGACAGGGAACACTGAAGCTTTCTTT	CASSTQTGNTEAFF
TRBV12-5	few	-	TRBJ1-2	TGTGCTAGTGGTGATATGAGGGGCTACACCTTC	CASGDMRGYTF